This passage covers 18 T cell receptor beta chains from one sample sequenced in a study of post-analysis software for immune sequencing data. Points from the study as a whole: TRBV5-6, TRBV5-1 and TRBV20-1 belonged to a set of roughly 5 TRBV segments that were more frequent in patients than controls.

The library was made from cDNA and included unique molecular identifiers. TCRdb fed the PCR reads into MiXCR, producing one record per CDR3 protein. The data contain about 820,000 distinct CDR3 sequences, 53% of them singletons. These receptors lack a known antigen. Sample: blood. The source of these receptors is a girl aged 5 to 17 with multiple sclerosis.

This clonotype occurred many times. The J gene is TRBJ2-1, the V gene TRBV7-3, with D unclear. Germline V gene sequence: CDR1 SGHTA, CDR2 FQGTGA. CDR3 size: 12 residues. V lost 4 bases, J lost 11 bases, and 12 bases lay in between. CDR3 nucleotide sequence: TGTGCCAGCAGCTCAGGTTCAACTCAGCAGTTCTTC. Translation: CASSSGSTQQFF.

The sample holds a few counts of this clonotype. CDR3 loop: CASSRPVGTDTQYF. The CDR3, as DNA: TGTGCCAGCAGCCGCCCTGTGGGCACAGATACGCAGTATTTT. This chain uses TRBV11-2 with TRBJ2-3; unclear D gene. Per germline, CDR1 SGHAT and CDR2 FQNNGV. The CDR3 spans 14 residues. Trimming took off 5 bases at V and 1 base at J, with 10 bases between the two ends.

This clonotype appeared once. CDR3 DNA: TGTGCCAGCAGCCCGGGACCGCGATACAATGAGCAGTTCTTC. This codes for CASSPGPRYNEQFF. This rearrangement joins TRBV7-8 to TRBJ2-1; D may be TRBD1 or TRBD2 (5 bases each). V lost 5 bases and J 4 bases, leaving 12 bases between the germline ends. Germline V CDR1 and CDR2: SGHVS, FQNEAQ. The CDR3 runs 14 residues.

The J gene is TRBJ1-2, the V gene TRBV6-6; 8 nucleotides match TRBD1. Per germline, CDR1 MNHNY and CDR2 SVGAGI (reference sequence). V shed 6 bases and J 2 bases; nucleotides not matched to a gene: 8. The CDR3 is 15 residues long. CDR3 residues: CASRSGTGENYGYTF. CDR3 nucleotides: TGTGCCAGCAGGTCCGGGACAGGAGAAAACTATGGCTACACCTTC.

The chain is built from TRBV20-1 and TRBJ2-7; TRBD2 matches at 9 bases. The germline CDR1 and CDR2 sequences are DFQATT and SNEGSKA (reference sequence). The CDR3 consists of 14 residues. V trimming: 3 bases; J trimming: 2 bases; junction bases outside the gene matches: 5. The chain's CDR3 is CSASRGGGAYEQYF. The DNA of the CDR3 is TGCAGTGCTAGCCGGGGCGGGGGGGCCTACGAGCAGTACTTC.

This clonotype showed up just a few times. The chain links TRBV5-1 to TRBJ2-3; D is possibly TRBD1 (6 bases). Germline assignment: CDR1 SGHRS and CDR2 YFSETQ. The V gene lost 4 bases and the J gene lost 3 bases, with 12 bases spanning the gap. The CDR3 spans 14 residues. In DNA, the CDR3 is TGCGCCAGCAGCCCGGACAGCTTGACAGATACGCAGTATTTT. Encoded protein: CASSPDSLTDTQYF.

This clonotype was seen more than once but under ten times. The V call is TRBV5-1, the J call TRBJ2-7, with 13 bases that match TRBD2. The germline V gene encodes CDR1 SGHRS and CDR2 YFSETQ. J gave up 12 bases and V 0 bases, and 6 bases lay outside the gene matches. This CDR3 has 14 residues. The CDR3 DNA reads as TGCGCCAGCAGCTTGGATGTACTAGCGGGAGGGCGGTACTTC. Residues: CASSLDVLAGGRYF.

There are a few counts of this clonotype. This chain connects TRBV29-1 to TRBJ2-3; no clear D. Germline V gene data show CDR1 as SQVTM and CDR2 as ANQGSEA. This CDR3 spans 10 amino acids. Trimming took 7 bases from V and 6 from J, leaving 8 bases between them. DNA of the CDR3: TGCAGCGCTCTAGTGGATACGCAGTATTTT. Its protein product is CSALVDTQYF.

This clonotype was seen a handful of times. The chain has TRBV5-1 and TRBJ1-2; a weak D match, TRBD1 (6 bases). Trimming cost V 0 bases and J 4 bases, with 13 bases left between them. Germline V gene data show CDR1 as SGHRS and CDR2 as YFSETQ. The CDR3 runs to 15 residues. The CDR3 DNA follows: TGCGCCAGCAGCTTGGAGCCGGACAGTGCCTATGGCTACACCTTC. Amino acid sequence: CASSLEPDSAYGYTF.

The CDR3 sequence: CASSLWLEAELFF. In DNA form, the CDR3 reads TGTGCCAGCAGCTTATGGCTAGAGGCCGAGCTGTTTTTT. The rearrangement links TRBV13 to TRBJ2-2, with unresolved D. Per the germline V gene, CDR1 is PRHDT and CDR2 is FYEKMQ (reference sequence). V was trimmed by 2 bases and J by 11 bases, leaving 12 bases between them. The length of the CDR3 is 13 residues.

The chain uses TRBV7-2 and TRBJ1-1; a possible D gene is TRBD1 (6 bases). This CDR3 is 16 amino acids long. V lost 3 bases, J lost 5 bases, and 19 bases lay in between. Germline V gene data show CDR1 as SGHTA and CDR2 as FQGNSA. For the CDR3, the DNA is TGTGCCAGCAGCTTCGAGGGGACACCCGCGGATACTGAAGCTTTCTTT. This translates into CASSFEGTPADTEAFF.

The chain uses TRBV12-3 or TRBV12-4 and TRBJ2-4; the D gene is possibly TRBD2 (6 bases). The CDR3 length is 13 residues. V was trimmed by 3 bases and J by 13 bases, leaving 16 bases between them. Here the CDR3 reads CASSFGAGSSQYF. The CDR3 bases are TGTGCCAGCAGTTTTGGGGCGGGGAGCTCGCAGTACTTC.

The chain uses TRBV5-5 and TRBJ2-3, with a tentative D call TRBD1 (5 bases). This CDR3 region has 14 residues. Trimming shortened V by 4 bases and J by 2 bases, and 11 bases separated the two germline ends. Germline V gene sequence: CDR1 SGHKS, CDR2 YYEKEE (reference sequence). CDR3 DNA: TGTGCCAGCAGCCCTACAGGATTCACAGATACGCAGTATTTT. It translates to CASSPTGFTDTQYF.

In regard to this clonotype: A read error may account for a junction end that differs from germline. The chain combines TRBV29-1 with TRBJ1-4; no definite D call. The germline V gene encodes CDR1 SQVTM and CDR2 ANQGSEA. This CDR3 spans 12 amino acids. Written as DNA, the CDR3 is TGCAGCGTTGAGGCGATGAATGAAAAGCTGTTTTTT. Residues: CSVEAMNEKLFF. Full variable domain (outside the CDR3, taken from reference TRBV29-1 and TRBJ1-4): SAVISQKPSRDICQRGTSLTIQCQVDSQVTMMFWYRQQPGQSLTLIATANQGSEATYESGFVIDKFPISRPNLTFSTLTVSNMSPEDSSIYLCSVEAMNEKLFFGSGTQLSVL.

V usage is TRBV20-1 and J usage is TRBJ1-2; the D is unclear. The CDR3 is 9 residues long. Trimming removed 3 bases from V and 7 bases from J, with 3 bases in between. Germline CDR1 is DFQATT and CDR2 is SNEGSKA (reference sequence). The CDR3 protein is CSASPGYTF. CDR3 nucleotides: TGCAGTGCTAGCCCTGGCTACACCTTC.

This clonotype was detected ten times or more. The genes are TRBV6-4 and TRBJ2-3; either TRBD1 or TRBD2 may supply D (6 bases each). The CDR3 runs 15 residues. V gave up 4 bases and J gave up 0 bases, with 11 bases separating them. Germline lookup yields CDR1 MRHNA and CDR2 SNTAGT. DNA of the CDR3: TGTGCCAGCAGTGTGGGGGGCTCGAGCACAGATACGCAGTATTTT. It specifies CASSVGGSSTDTQYF.

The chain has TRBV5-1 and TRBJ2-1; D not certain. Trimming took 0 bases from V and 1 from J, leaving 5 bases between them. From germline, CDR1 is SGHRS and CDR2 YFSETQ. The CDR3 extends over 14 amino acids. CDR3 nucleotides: TGCGCCAGCAGCTTGGTACTATCCTACAATGAGCAGTTCTTC. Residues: CASSLVLSYNEQFF. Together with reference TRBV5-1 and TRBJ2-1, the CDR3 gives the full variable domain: KAGVTQTPRYLIKTRGQQVTLSCSPISGHRSVSWYQQTPGQGLQFLFEYFSETQRNKGNFPGRFSGRQFSNSRSEMNVSTLELGDSALYLCASSLVLSYNEQFFGPGTRLTVL.

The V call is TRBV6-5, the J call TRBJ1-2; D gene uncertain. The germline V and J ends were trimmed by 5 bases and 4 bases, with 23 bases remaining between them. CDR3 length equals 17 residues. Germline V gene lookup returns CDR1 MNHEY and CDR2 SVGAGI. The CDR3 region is CASSLIRAPYLPYGYTF. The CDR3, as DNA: TGTGCCAGCAGTCTAATCCGGGCCCCCTATTTACCCTATGGCTACACCTTC.